Detailed here is one T cell receptor beta chain. As yet, its antigen is unknown. This sample was taken from a study of T cell responses to AZD1222 COVID-19 vaccine. Study-wide background: Second-dose intervals of approximately 4 or approximately 12 weeks were pooled.

Germline loops: CDR1 SGHNT, CDR2 YYREEE (reference sequence). Trimming removed 0 bases at V and 0 bases at J, with 7 bases between. This CDR3 region has 15 residues. General study results and limits: Spike-specific TCR breadth rose after two AZD1222 doses, and depth rose as well. Among the donors, most were white British and more were female, and clonal diversity was possibly underestimated.

Sequencing used immunoSEQ multiplex PCR; TCRdb keeps in-frame clones, though not all of them. The sample has over 120,000 clones, over 90% seen once. J is TRBJ2-1 and V is TRBV5-4; D unclear. The TCR originated in an adult in good health. The sample here was peripheral blood, taken on day 0 of AZD1222 vaccination. This chain's CDR3 is CASSLVTTSYNEQFF. The DNA for the CDR3 is TGTGCCAGCAGCTTGGTCACCACCTCCTACAATGAGCAGTTCTTC.